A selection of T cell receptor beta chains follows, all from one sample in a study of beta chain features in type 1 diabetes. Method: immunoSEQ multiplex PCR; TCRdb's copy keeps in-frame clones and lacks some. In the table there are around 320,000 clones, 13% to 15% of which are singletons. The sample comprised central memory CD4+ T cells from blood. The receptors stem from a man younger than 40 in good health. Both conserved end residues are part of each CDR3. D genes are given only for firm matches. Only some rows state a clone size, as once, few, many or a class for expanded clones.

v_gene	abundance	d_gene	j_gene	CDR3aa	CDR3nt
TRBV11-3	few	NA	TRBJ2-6	CASSLEGGIGWANVLTF	TGTGCCAGCAGCTTGGAGGGCGGGATAGGCTGGGCCAACGTCCTGACTTTC
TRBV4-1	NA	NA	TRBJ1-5	CASSQYRAEPQHF	TGCGCCAGCAGCCAGTACCGGGCGGAGCCCCAGCATTTT
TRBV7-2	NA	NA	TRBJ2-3	CASSLGQMNTQYF	TGTGCCAGCAGCCTTGGCCAAATGAATACGCAGTATTTT
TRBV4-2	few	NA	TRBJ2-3	CASSQGQSADTQYF	TGTGCCAGCAGCCAAGGACAAAGCGCAGATACGCAGTATTTT
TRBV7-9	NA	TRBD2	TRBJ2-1	CASSLAGSSYNEQFF	TGTGCCAGCAGCCTAGCGGGCAGCTCCTACAATGAGCAGTTCTTC
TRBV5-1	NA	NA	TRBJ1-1	CASSLDGRDTEAFF	TGCGCCAGCAGTCTTGACGGGCGGGACACTGAAGCTTTCTTT
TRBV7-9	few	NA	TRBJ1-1	CASSLAVLNTEAFF	TGTGCCAGCAGCTTAGCGGTATTGAACACTGAAGCTTTCTTT
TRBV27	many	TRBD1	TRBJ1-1	CASSPRQGGEAFF	TGTGCCAGCAGTCCCCGACAGGGAGGGGAAGCTTTCTTT
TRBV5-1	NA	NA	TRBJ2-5	CASSLEGGAETQYF	TGCGCCAGCAGCTTGGAGGGGGGCGCGGAGACCCAGTACTTC
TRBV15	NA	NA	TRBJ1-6	CATSRDPGRPLHF	TGTGCCACCAGCAGAGATCCGGGGAGGCCCCTCCACTTT
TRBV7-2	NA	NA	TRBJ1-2	CASSLGRVNYGYTF	TGTGCCAGCAGCTTGGGCAGAGTTAACTATGGCTACACCTTC
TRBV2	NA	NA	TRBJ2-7	CASSGKNEQYF	TGTGCCAGCAGTGGAAAGAACGAGCAGTACTTC
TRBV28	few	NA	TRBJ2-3	CASSSPADTQYF	TGTGCCAGCAGTTCCCCGGCAGATACGCAGTATTTT
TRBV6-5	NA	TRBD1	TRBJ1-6	CASREGQRNSPLHF	TGTGCCAGCAGAGAGGGACAGAGAAATTCACCCCTCCACTTT
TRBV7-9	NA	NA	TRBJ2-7	CASSLVDYEQYF	TGTGCCAGCAGCTTAGTAGACTACGAGCAGTACTTC
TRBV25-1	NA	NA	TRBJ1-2	CASSERQQGGYTF	TGTGCCAGCAGTGAACGGCAGCAGGGAGGCTACACCTTC
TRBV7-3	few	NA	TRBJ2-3	CASSPTPRAGRGRTDTQYF	TGTGCCAGCAGCCCAACCCCCCGGGCGGGGCGGGGACGCACAGATACGCAGTATTTT
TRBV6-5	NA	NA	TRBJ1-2	CASSYDPLRGYTF	TGTGCCAGCAGTTACGATCCCCTCCGTGGCTACACCTTC
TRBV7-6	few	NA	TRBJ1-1	CASSQVMNTEAFF	TGTGCCAGCAGCCAAGTAATGAACACTGAAGCTTTCTTT
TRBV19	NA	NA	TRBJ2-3	CASSIRTSTDTQYF	TGTGCCAGTAGTATCCGGACTAGCACAGATACGCAGTATTTT
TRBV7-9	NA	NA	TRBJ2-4	CASSTGTATIQYF	TGTGCCAGCAGCACAGGGACGGCCACCATTCAGTACTTC
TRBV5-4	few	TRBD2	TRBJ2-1	CASSLTGSGSGSEQFF	TGTGCCAGCAGCCTGACCGGCAGCGGGAGTGGGAGTGAGCAGTTCTTC